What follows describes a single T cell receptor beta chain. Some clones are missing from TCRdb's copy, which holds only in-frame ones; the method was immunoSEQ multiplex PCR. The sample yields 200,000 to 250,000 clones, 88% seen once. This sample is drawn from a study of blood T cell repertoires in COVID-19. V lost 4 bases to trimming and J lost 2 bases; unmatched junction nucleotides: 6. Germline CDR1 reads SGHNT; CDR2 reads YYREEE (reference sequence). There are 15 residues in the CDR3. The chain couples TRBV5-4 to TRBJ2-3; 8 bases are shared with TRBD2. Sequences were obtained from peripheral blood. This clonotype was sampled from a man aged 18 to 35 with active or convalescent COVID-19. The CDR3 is CASSRAGALTDTQYF. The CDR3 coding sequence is TGTGCCAGCAGCCGAGCGGGAGCGCTCACAGATACGCAGTATTTT. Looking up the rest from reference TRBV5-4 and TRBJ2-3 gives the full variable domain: ETGVTQSPTHLIKTRGQQVTLRCSSQSGHNTVSWYQQALGQGPQFIFQYYREEENGRGNFPPRFSGLQFPNYSSELNVNALELDDSALYLCASSRAGALTDTQYFGPGTRLTVL.